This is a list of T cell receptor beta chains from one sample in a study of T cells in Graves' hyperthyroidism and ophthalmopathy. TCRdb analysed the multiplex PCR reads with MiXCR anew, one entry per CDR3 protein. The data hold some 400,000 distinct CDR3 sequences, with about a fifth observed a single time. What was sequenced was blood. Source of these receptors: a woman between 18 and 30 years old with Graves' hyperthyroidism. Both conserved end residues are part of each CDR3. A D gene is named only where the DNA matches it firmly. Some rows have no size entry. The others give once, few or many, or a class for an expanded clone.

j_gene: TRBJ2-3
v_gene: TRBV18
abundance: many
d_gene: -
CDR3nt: TGTGCCAGCTCACCAGGGGGCGAAGATACGCAGTATTTT
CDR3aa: CASSPGGEDTQYF

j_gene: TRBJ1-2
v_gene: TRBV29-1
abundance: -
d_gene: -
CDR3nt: TGCAGCGTCGGGGACGGAGATGGCTACACCTTC
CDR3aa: CSVGDGDGYTF

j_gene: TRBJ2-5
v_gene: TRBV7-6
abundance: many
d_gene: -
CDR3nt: TGTGCCAGCAGCCACCGAGGGGGAAACGGGGAGACCCAGTACTTC
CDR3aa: CASSHRGGNGETQYF

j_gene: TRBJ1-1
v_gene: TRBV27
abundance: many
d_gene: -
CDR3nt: TGTGCCAGCACTCCGGAGCTAGGGGGTAGGACTGAAGCTTTCTTT
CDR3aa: CASTPELGGRTEAFF

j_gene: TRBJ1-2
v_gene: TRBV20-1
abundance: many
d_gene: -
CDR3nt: TGCAGTGCTGGTACAGGGAGGAACTATGGCTACACCTTC
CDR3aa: CSAGTGRNYGYTF

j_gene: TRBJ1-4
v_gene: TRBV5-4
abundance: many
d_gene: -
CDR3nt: TGTGCCAGCAGCTTGAATGGCAGGGGTAGTGAAAAACTGTTTTTT
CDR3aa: CASSLNGRGSEKLFF

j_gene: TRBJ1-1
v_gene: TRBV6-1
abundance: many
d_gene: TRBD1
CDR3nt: TGTGCCAGCAGCGAATCCAGGGGGAGCACTGAAGCTTTCTTT
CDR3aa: CASSESRGSTEAFF

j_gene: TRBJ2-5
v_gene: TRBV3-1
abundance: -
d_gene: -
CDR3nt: TGTGCCAGCAGCCAAGTTTGGGGAGACCCGAGGTACTTC
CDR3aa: CASSQVWGDPRYF

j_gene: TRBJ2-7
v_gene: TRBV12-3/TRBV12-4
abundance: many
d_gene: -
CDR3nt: TGTGCCAGCAGTGACGGCGAGGGGGCCTACGAGCAGTACTTC
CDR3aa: CASSDGEGAYEQYF

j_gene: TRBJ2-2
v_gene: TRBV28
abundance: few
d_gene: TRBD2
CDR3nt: TGTGCCAGCAGTGCACGGACTAGCGGGGGGGCCCGGGAGCTGTTTTTT
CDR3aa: CASSARTSGGARELFF

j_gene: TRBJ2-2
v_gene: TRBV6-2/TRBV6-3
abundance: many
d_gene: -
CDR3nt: TGTGCCAGTAGTAGCGGGGAGCTGTTTTTT
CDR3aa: CASSSGELFF